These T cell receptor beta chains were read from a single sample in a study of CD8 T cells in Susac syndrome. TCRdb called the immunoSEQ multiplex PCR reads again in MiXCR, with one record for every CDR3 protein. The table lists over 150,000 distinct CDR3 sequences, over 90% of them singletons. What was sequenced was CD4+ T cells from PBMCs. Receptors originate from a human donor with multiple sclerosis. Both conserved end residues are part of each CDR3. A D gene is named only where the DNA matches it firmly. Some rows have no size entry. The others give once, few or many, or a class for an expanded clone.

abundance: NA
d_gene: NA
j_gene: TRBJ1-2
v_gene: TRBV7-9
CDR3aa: CASSEQDHNYGYTF
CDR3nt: TGTGCCAGCAGCGAGCAGGACCATAACTATGGCTACACCTTC

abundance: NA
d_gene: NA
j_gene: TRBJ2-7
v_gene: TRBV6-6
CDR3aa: CASSKQSSYEQYF
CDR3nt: TGTGCCAGCAGTAAACAGAGCTCCTACGAGCAGTACTTC

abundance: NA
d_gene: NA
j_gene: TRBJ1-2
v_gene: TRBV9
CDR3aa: CASSVAPTADGYTF
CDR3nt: TGTGCCAGCAGCGTAGCCCCAACGGCAGATGGCTACACCTTC

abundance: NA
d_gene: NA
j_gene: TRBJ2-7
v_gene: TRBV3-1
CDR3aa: CASSRNNEQYF
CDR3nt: TGTGCCAGCAGCCGCAATAACGAGCAGTACTTC

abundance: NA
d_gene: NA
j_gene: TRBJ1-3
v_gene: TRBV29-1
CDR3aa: CSVELSSGNTIYF
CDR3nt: TGCAGCGTTGAACTCTCCTCTGGAAACACCATATATTTT

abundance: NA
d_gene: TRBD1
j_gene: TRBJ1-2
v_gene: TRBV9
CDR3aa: CASSPTGTGWNGYTF
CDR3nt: TGTGCCAGCAGCCCAACCGGGACAGGGTGGAATGGCTACACCTTC

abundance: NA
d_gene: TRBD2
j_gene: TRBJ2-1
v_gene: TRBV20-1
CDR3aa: CSAPQARGENEQFF
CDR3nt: TGCAGTGCCCCTCAGGCGCGGGGGGAGAATGAGCAGTTCTTC

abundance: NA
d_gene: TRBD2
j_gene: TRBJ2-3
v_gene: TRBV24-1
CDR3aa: CATSEPAGEGDTQYF
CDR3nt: TGTGCCACCAGTGAGCCAGCGGGAGAAGGAGATACGCAGTATTTT

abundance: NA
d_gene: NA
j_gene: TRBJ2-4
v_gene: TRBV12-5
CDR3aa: CASGPAERLNIQYF
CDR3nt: TGTGCTAGTGGCCCCGCGGAGCGGCTAAACATTCAGTACTTC

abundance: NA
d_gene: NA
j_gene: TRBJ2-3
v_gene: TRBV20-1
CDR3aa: CSAPKDSTDTQYF
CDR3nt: TGCAGTGCCCCTAAGGACTCCACAGATACGCAGTATTTT

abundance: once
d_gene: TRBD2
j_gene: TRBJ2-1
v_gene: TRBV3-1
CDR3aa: CASRPTSGASSYNEQFF
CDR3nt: TGTGCCAGCAGACCGACTAGCGGGGCTAGCTCCTACAATGAGCAGTTCTTC

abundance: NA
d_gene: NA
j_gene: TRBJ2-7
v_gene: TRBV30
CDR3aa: CAWSEDTQQYF
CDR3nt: TGTGCCTGGAGTGAGGACACTCAGCAGTACTTC

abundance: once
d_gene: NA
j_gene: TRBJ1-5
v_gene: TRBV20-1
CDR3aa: CSAAGHGGVQPQHF
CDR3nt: TGCAGTGCTGCGGGACACGGAGGGGTTCAGCCCCAGCATTTT

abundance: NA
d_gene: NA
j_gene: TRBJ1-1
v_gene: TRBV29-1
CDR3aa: CSVTNRRGAFF
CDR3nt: TGCAGCGTCACAAATAGGCGTGGGGCTTTCTTT

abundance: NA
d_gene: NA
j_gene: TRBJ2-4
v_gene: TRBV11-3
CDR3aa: CASSLGTGHIQYF
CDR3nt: TGTGCCAGCAGCTTGGGCACAGGGCACATTCAGTACTTC

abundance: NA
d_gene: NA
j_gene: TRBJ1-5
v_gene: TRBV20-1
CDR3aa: CSAREASTYQPQHF
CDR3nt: TGCAGTGCTAGGGAGGCATCAACTTATCAGCCCCAGCATTTT

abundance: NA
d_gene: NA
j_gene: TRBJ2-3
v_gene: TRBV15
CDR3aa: CATSRVAPGTQYF
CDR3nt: TGTGCCACCAGCAGGGTGGCGCCAGGCACGCAGTATTTT

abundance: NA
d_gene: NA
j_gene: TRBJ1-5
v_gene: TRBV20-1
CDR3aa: CSARDQGNQPQHF
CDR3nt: TGCAGTGCTAGAGATCAGGGCAATCAGCCCCAGCATTTT

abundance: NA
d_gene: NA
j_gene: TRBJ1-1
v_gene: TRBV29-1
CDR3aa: CSVRENTEAFF
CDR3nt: TGCAGCGTAAGAGAGAACACTGAAGCTTTCTTT

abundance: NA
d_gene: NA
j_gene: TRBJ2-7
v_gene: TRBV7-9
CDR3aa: CASSLRDSYYEQYF
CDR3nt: TGTGCCAGCAGCTTGCGGGACAGCTACTACGAGCAGTACTTC

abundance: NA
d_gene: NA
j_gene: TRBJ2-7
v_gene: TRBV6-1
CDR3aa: CASSEAQGRYEQYF
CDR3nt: TGTGCCAGCAGTGAAGCGCAGGGCCGCTACGAGCAGTACTTC

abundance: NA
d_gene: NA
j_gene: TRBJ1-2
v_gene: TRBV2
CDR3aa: CASSDLGTSSGGYTF
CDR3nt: TGTGCCAGCAGTGACCTCGGGACCTCCTCGGGTGGCTACACCTTC

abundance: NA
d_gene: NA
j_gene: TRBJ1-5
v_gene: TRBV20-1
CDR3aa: CSARERDLKQHF
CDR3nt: TGCAGTGCTAGAGAACGGGACCTAAAGCAGCATTTT

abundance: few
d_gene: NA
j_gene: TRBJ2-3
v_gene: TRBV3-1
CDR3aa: CASRTTDTQYF
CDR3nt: TGTGCCAGCCGTACCACAGATACGCAGTATTTT

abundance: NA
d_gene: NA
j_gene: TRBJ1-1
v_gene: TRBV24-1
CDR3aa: CATSGKYTEAFF
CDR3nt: TGTGCCACCAGTGGGAAGTACACTGAAGCTTTCTTT

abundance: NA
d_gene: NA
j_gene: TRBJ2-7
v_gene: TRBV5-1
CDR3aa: CASSLTEYEQYF
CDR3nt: TGCGCCAGCAGCTTGACAGAGTACGAGCAGTACTTC

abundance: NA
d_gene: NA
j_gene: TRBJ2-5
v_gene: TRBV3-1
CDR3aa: CASSHYRAETQYF
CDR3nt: TGTGCCAGCAGCCACTACAGGGCAGAGACCCAGTACTTC

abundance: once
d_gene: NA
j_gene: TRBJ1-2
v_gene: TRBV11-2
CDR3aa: CASSLSGPTDGYTF
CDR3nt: TGTGCCAGCAGCTTATCAGGTCCCACCGATGGCTACACCTTC

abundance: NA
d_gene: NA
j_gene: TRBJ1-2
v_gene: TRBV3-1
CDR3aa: CASSQLRGPYGYTF
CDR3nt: TGTGCCAGCAGCCAGCTCAGGGGCCCCTATGGCTACACCTTC

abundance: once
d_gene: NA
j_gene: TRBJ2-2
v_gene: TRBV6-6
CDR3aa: CASRKQVSWTGELFF
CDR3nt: TGTGCCAGCAGGAAGCAAGTTTCATGGACCGGGGAGCTGTTTTTT

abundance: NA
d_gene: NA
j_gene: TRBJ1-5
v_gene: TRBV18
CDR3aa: CASSPRGIRSNQPQHF
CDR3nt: TGTGCCAGCTCACCACGGGGAATTCGTAGCAATCAGCCCCAGCATTTT

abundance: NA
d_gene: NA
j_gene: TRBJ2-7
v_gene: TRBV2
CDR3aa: CASRSDGEQYF
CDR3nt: TGTGCCAGCAGGTCGGATGGCGAGCAGTACTTC

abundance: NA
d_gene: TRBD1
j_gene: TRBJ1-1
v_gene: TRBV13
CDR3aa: CASSPKTGGNTEAFF
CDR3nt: TGTGCCAGCAGCCCAAAGACAGGGGGCAACACTGAAGCTTTCTTT

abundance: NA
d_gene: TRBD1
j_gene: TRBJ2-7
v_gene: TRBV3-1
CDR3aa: CASSRGTGRESEQYF
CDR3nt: TGTGCCAGCAGCCGAGGGACAGGGCGTGAAAGCGAGCAGTACTTC